The clone carrying this TCR beta chain was seen once. Antigen: not known. This entry belongs to a study of graft-versus-host responses after intestinal transplantation. Notes on the study in general: GvH clones were identified in recipient marrow, with some first appearing in ileum or blood. The highest levels of circulating GvH clones went along with early declines in HvG clones after transplant.

V was cut by 5 bases and J by 0 bases, with 4 bases left in between. Germline assignment: CDR1 SQVTM and CDR2 ANQGSEA. CDR3 length equals 11 residues. TCRdb's copy holds only in-frame clones and misses some; the assay was immunoSEQ multiplex PCR. The sample has roughly 120,000 clones, approximately 95% seen once. V is TRBV29-1 and J is TRBJ2-5; D remains ambiguous. The TCR sequence derives from a human donor who received an intestinal transplant. The sample consisted of unstimulated CD8+ T cells sorted from spleen or lymph node cells, taken before intestinal transplant. The CDR3 DNA follows: TGCAGCGTTTGGCACCAAGAGACCCAGTACTTC. Amino acids: CSVWHQETQYF. Complete variable domain (other parts from reference TRBV29-1 and TRBJ2-5): SAVISQKPSRDICQRGTSLTIQCQVDSQVTMMFWYRQQPGQSLTLIATANQGSEATYESGFVIDKFPISRPNLTFSTLTVSNMSPEDSSIYLCSVWHQETQYFGPGTRLLVL.